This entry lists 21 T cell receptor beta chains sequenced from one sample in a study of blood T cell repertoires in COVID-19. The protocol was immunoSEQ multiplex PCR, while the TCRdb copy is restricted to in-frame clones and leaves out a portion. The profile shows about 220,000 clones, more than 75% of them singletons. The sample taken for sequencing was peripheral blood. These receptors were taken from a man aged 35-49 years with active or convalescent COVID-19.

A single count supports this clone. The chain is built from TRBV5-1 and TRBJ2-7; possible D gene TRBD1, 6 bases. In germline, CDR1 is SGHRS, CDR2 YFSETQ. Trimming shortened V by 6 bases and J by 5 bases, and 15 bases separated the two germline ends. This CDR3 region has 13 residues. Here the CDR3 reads CASTRTGSHEQYF. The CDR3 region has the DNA TGCGCCAGCACCCGAACAGGGTCCCACGAGCAGTACTTC.

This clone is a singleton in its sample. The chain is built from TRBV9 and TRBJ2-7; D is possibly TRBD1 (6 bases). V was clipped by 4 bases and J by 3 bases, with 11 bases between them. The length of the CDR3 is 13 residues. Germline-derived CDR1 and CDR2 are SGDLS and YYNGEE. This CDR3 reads CASSIGDNYEQYF. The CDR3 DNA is TGTGCCAGCAGCATCGGGGACAACTACGAGCAGTACTTC. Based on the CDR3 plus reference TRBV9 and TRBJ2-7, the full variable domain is DSGVTQTPKHLITATGQRVTLRCSPRSGDLSVYWYQQSLDQGLQFLIQYYNGEERAKGNILERFSAQQFPDLHSELNLSSLELGDSALYFCASSIGDNYEQYFGPGTRLTVT.

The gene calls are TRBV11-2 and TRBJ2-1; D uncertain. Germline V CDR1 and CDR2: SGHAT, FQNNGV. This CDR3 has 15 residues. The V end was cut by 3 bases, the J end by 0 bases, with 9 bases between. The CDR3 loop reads CASSLGRFSYNEQFF. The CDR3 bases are TGTGCCAGCAGCTTGGGCAGGTTCTCCTACAATGAGCAGTTCTTC.

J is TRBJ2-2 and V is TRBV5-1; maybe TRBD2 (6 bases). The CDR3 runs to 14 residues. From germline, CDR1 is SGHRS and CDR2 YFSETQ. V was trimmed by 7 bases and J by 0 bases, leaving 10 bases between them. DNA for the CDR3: TGCGCCAGCGAGTCGGGGGCGAACACCGGGGAGCTGTTTTTT. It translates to CASESGANTGELFF.

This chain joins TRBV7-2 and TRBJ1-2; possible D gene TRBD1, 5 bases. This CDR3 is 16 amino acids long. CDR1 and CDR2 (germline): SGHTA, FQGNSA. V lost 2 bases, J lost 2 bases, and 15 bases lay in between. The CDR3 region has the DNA TGTGCCAGCAGCTTACGGTTCTGGGGGGAGAACTATGGCTACACCTTC. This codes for CASSLRFWGENYGYTF.

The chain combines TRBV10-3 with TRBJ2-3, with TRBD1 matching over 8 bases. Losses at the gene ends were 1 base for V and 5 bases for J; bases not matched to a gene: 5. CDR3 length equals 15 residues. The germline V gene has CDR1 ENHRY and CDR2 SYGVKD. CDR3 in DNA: TGTGCCATCAGTGAGTTCCAGGGGGCAGGAGATACGCAGTATTTT. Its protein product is CAISEFQGAGDTQYF.

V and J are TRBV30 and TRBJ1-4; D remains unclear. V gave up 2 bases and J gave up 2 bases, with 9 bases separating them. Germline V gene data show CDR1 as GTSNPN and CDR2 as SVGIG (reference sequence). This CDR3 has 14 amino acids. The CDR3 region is CAWSLGLTNEKLFF. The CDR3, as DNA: TGTGCCTGGAGTCTAGGCCTTACTAATGAAAAACTGTTTTTT.

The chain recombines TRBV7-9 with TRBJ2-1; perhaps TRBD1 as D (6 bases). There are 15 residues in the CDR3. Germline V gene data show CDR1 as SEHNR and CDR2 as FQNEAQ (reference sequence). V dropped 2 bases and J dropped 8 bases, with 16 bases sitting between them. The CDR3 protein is CASSLKWDKTDEQFF. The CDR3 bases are TGTGCCAGCAGCTTAAAGTGGGACAAGACGGATGAGCAGTTCTTC.

As DNA, the CDR3 is TGTGCCAGCAGCTTAGGCGGGGGGGCATGGGAGCAGTACTTC. It encodes CASSLGGGAWEQYF. The chain joins TRBV7-9 to TRBJ2-7, with 9 bases matching TRBD2. This CDR3 comprises 14 residues. CDR1 SEHNR and CDR2 FQNEAQ come from the germline V gene (reference sequence). V lost 1 base, J lost 7 bases, and 5 bases stayed unmatched.

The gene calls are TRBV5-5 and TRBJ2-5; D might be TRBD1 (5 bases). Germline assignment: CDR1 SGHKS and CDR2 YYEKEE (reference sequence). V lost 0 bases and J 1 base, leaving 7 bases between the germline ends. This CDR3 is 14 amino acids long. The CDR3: CASSLDDSQETQYF. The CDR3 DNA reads TGTGCCAGCAGCTTGGACGACAGCCAAGAGACCCAGTACTTC.

The CDR3 nucleotides are TGTGCCAGCAGTGAGTTTGTGGCTGAGCAGTTCTTC. This translates into CASSEFVAEQFF. The rearrangement joins TRBV2 to TRBJ2-1; D is undetermined. V lost 3 bases to trimming and J lost 9 bases, with 9 bases between them. Germline CDR1 and CDR2: SNHLY and FYNNEI. The CDR3 covers 12 residues.

The CDR3, as DNA: TGTGCCACCAGCGGAGGGCACAGATTTAATGAAAAACTGTTTTTT. Amino acids: CATSGGHRFNEKLFF. The rearrangement joins TRBV15 to TRBJ1-4; D not certain. V lost 5 bases, J lost 4 bases, and 14 bases lay in between. This CDR3 is 15 amino acids long. Germline lookup yields CDR1 LNHNV and CDR2 YYDKDF (reference sequence).

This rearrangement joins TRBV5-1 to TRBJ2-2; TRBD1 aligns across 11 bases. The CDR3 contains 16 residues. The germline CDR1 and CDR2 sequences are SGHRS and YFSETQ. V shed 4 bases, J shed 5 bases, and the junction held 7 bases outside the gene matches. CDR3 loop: CASSLGQGARTGELFF. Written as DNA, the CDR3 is TGCGCCAGCAGCCTTGGACAGGGGGCCAGGACCGGGGAGCTGTTTTTT.

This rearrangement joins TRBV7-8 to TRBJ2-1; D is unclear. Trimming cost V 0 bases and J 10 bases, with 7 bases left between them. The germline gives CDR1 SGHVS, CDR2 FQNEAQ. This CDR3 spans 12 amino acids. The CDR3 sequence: CASSLARLEQFF. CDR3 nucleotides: TGTGCCAGCAGCTTAGCGCGGCTAGAGCAGTTCTTC. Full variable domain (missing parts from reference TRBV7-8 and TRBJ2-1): GAGVSQSPRYKVAKRGQDVALRCDPISGHVSLFWYQQALGQGPEFLTYFQNEAQLDKSGLPSDRFFAERPEGSVSTLKIQRTQQEDSAVYLCASSLARLEQFFGPGTRLTVL.

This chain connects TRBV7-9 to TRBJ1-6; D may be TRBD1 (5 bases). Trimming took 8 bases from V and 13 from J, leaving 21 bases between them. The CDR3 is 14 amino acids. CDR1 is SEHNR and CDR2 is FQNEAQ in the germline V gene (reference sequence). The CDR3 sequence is CASAPRAAGGPLHF. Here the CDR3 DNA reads TGTGCCAGCGCCCCGCGGGCCGCCGGGGGGCCCCTCCACTTT. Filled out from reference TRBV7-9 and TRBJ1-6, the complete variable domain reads DTGVSQNPRHKITKRGQNVTFRCDPISEHNRLYWYRQTLGQGPEFLTYFQNEAQLEKSRLLSDRFSAERPKGSFSTLEIQRTEQGDSAMYLCASAPRAAGGPLHFGNGTRLTVT.

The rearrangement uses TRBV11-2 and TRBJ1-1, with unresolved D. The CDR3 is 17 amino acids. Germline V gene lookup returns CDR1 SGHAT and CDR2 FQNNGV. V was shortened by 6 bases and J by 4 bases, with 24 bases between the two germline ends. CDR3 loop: CASRPWVGPYRGTEAFF. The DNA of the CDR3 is TGTGCCAGCAGACCATGGGTGGGTCCTTACCGCGGCACTGAAGCTTTCTTT.

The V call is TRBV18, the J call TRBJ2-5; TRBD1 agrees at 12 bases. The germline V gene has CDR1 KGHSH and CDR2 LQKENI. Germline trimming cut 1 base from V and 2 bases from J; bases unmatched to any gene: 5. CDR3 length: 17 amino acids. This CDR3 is CASSPRDRGRGQETQYF. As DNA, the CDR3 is TGTGCCAGCTCACCACGGGACAGGGGGCGAGGACAAGAGACCCAGTACTTC.

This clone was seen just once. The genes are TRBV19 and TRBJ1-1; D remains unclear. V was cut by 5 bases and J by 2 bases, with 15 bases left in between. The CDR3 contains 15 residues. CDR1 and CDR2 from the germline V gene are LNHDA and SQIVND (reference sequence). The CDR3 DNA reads TGTGCCAGTAGTCCCCCCGGAGAATCTAACACTGAAGCTTTCTTT. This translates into CASSPPGESNTEAFF.

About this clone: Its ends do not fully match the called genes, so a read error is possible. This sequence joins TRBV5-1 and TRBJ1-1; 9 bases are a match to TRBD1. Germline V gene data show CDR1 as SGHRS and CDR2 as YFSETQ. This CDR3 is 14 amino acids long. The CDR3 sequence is CASRLGQGGTEAFF. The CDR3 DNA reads TGCGCCAGCAGATTGGGACAGGGTGGCACTGAAGCTTTCTTT.

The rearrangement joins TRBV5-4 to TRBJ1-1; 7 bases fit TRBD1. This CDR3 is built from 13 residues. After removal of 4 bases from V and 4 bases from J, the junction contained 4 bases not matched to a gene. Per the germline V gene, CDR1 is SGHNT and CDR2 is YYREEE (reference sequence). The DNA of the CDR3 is TGTGCCAGCAGCCACAGGGGACCCACTGAAGCTTTCTTT. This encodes CASSHRGPTEAFF.

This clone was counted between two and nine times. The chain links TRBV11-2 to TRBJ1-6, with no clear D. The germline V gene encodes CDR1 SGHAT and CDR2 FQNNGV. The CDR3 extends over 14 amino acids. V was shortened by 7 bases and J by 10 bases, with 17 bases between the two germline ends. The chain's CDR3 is CASTQGRGPSPLHF. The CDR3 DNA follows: TGTGCCAGCACCCAAGGTCGAGGGCCATCACCCCTCCACTTT.